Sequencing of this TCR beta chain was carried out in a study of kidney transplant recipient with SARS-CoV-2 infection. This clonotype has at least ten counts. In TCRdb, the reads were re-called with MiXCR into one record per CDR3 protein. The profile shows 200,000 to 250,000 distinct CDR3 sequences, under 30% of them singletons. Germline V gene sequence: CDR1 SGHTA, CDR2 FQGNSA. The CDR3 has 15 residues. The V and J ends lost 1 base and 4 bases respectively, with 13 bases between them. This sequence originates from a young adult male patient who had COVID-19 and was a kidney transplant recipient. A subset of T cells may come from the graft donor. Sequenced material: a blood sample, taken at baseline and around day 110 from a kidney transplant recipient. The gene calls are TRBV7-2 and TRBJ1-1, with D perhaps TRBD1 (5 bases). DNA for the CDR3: TGTGCCAGCAGCTTAGATCCAGGGACGGGCACTGAAGCTTTCTTT. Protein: CASSLDPGTGTEAFF. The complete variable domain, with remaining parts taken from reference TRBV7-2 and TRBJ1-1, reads GAGVSQSPSNKVTEKGKDVELRCDPISGHTALYWYRQSLGQGLEFLIYFQGNSAPDKSGLPSDRFSAERTGGSVSTLTIQRTQQEDSAVYLCASSLDPGTGTEAFFGQGTRLTVV.